This passage covers 22 T cell receptor beta chains from one sample sequenced in a study of long-term antiretroviral therapy in people with HIV. Sequencing used immunoSEQ v3.0 at survey level. The protocol was immunoSEQ multiplex PCR, while the TCRdb copy is restricted to in-frame clones and leaves out a portion. Of approximately 35,000 clones listed, 65% to 80% are singletons. The sequenced sample was unsorted PBMCs, obtained 3.1 years after starting antiretroviral therapy. These receptors originate from a woman in her forties or fifties with HIV.

This clone has only a few counts. This rearrangement joins TRBV4-2 to TRBJ2-5; the match to TRBD2 covers 8 bases. The CDR3 has 14 amino acids. Germline V gene data show CDR1 as LGHNA and CDR2 as YNFKEQ. V shed 2 bases and J 5 bases; nucleotides not matched to a gene: 4. CDR3 DNA: TGTGCCAGCAGCCAATTAGCGGGGCGGGAGACCCAGTACTTC. Translated, it gives CASSQLAGRETQYF.

The rearrangement links TRBV7-9 to TRBJ1-1; TRBD1 might be the D (5 bases). V lost 2 bases and J 3 bases, leaving 10 bases between the germline ends. Germline CDR1 and CDR2: SEHNR and FQNEAQ (reference sequence). The CDR3 totals 14 residues. For the CDR3, the DNA is TGTGCCAGCAGCTTACAAGGACATTACACTGAAGCTTTCTTT. Its protein product is CASSLQGHYTEAFF.

The V call is TRBV14, the J call TRBJ2-3; TRBD2 aligns across 9 bases. The CDR3 is 15 amino acids. V lost 3 bases and J lost 6; bases outside the gene matches: 7. The V gene's germline CDR1 is SGHDN and CDR2 FVKESK. The CDR3 DNA is TGTGCCAGCAGCCAGGATAGCGGGGGAGGTGATACGCAGTATTTT. Translating gives CASSQDSGGGDTQYF.

V usage is TRBV18 and J usage is TRBJ2-1; D gene uncertain. V was cut by 4 bases and J by 3 bases, with 13 bases left in between. Germline CDR1 is KGHSH and CDR2 is LQKENI. CDR3 length equals 15 residues. In nucleotides, the CDR3 is TGTGCCAGCTCACTGAAGGTCACCTTCTACAATGAGCAGTTCTTC. Translating it yields CASSLKVTFYNEQFF.

The chain combines TRBV6-1 with TRBJ1-1; D is undetermined. Germline values: CDR1 MNHNS, CDR2 SASEGT. V was clipped by 4 bases and J by 1 base, with 7 bases between them. The CDR3 loop spans 13 amino acids. CDR3 loop: CASSVRENTEAFF. DNA for the CDR3: TGTGCCAGCAGTGTTCGGGAGAACACTGAAGCTTTCTTT.

V gene TRBV6-6 combines with J gene TRBJ1-4, with TRBD1 matching 7 bases. The J segment lost 14 bases and the V segment lost 5 bases, leaving 5 bases of the junction unmatched. Germline loops: CDR1 MNHNY, CDR2 SVGAGI (reference sequence). The CDR3 consists of 11 residues. For the CDR3, the DNA is TGTGCCAGCAGTGACAGGGAAAGGCTGTTTTTT. Translation: CASSDRERLFF.

The rearrangement links TRBV11-2 to TRBJ2-2; tentative D call: TRBD1 (6 bases). The CDR3 is made up of 15 amino acids. The V end was cut by 3 bases, the J end by 5 bases, with 13 bases between. CDR1 and CDR2 (germline): SGHAT, FQNNGV. The CDR3 here is CASSFLGAPTGELFF. The CDR3 coding sequence is TGTGCCAGCAGCTTCCTGGGGGCGCCGACCGGGGAGCTGTTTTTT.

The V gene is TRBV5-5, the J gene TRBJ2-5, with TRBD1 matching 10 bases. CDR1 SGHKS and CDR2 YYEKEE come from the germline V gene (reference sequence). The length of the CDR3 is 15 residues. V gave up 0 bases and J gave up 5 bases; unmatched junction bases: 4. In DNA, the CDR3 is TGTGCCAGCAGCTTGGTCGACAGGGGGCGGGAGACCCAGTACTTC. As protein: CASSLVDRGRETQYF.

V and J are TRBV19 and TRBJ2-7; D remains ambiguous. The CDR3 runs to 14 residues. CDR1 is LNHDA, CDR2 SQIVND, per germline (reference sequence). Trimming removed 6 bases at V and 1 base at J, with 13 bases between. This CDR3 reads CASRVRTKSYEQYV. The CDR3 nucleotides read TGTGCCAGTAGGGTCAGGACGAAATCCTACGAGCAGTACGTC.

The chain carries TRBV4-1 and TRBJ1-5; D unclear. Germline V gene lookup returns CDR1 MGHRA and CDR2 YSYEKL. With 0 bases removed from V and 0 bases from J, the gap between germline ends came to 9 bases. The CDR3 length is 16 residues. The CDR3 is CASSQEGGYSNQPQHF. CDR3 DNA sequence: TGCGCCAGCAGCCAAGAAGGCGGTTATAGCAATCAGCCCCAGCATTTT.

This clone was seen just once. This chain connects TRBV19 to TRBJ1-5; 11 positions match TRBD1. V shed 5 bases, J shed 9 bases, and the junction held 9 bases outside the gene matches. Germline-derived CDR1 and CDR2 are LNHDA and SQIVND (reference sequence). CDR3 length equals 15 residues. The CDR3 nucleotides are TGTGCCAGTAGTCAATCCGGGACAGGGGGTCGGCCCCAGCATTTT. It encodes CASSQSGTGGRPQHF. Looking up the rest from reference TRBV19 and TRBJ1-5 gives the full variable domain: DGGITQSPKYLFRKEGQNVTLSCEQNLNHDAMYWYRQDPGQGLRLIYYSQIVNDFQKGDIAEGYSVSREKKESFPLTVTSAQKNPTAFYLCASSQSGTGGRPQHFGDGTRLSIL.

The J gene is TRBJ1-2, the V gene TRBV2; the D is unclear. CDR1 SNHLY and CDR2 FYNNEI come from the germline V gene. The CDR3 loop spans 15 amino acids. The germline V and J ends were trimmed by 1 base and 1 base, with 10 bases remaining between them. CDR3 sequence: CASSEEGPGNYGYTF. DNA of the CDR3: TGTGCCAGCAGTGAAGAGGGTCCGGGTAACTATGGCTACACCTTC. Looking up the rest from reference TRBV2 and TRBJ1-2 gives the full variable domain: EPEVTQTPSHQVTQMGQEVILRCVPISNHLYFYWYRQILGQKVEFLVSFYNNEISEKSEIFDDQFSVERPDGSNFTLKIRSTKLEDSAMYFCASSEEGPGNYGYTFGSGTRLTVV.

This clone was found once. The chain couples TRBV7-2 to TRBJ2-1; weak D call: TRBD2 (5 bases). Germline V gives CDR1 SGHTA, CDR2 FQGNSA. CDR3 size: 14 residues. V was shortened by 2 bases and J by 5 bases, with 10 bases between the two germline ends. CDR3 nucleotide sequence: TGTGCCAGCAGCTTAACCCGGGATAACAATGAGCAGTTCTTC. It translates to CASSLTRDNNEQFF. The variable domain in full, completed from reference TRBV7-2 and TRBJ2-1, reads GAGVSQSPSNKVTEKGKDVELRCDPISGHTALYWYRQSLGQGLEFLIYFQGNSAPDKSGLPSDRFSAERTGGSVSTLTIQRTQQEDSAVYLCASSLTRDNNEQFFGPGTRLTVL.

The chain carries TRBV13 and TRBJ2-2; 10 bases agree with TRBD1. CDR1 and CDR2 (germline): PRHDT, FYEKMQ (reference sequence). The V segment lost 4 bases and the J segment 4 bases; nucleotides outside the gene matches: 6. The CDR3 spans 16 residues. CDR3 protein: CASSSWDRGTTGELFF. CDR3 in DNA: TGTGCCAGCAGCTCCTGGGACAGGGGCACCACCGGGGAGCTGTTTTTT.

This chain links TRBV27 with TRBJ2-3; no reliable D call. V gave up 0 bases and J gave up 5 bases, with 9 bases separating them. The length of the CDR3 is 14 residues. Germline V gene data show CDR1 as MNHEY and CDR2 as SMNVEV (reference sequence). CDR3: CASSLSLPEDTQYF. DNA for the CDR3: TGTGCCAGCAGTTTATCCCTACCGGAAGATACGCAGTATTTT.

This clone was counted between two and nine times. The V and J genes are TRBV7-8 and TRBJ1-2, with D maybe TRBD1 (5 bases). V was clipped by 0 bases and J by 3 bases, with 14 bases between them. The CDR3 is made up of 16 amino acids. Per germline, CDR1 SGHVS and CDR2 FQNEAQ. CDR3 nucleotides: TGTGCCAGCAGCTTAGCCGGCAGGGAAATAGACTATGGCTACACCTTC. This codes for CASSLAGREIDYGYTF.

The chain joins TRBV27 to TRBJ1-6, with D maybe TRBD1 (6 bases). The V and J ends lost 7 bases and 7 bases respectively, with 17 bases between them. This CDR3 is 15 amino acids long. CDR1 MNHEY and CDR2 SMNVEV come from the germline V gene (reference sequence). This chain's CDR3 is CASNPTGQRNSPLHF. CDR3 nucleotide sequence: TGTGCCAGCAACCCTACAGGGCAGAGAAATTCACCCCTCCACTTT.

J is TRBJ2-5 and V is TRBV27; D uncertain. CDR1 is MNHEY and CDR2 is SMNVEV in the germline V gene (reference sequence). V lost 8 bases to trimming and J lost 0 bases, with 10 bases between them. The CDR3 is 13 residues long. CDR3 loop: CASRRTNQETQYF. CDR3 sequence (DNA): TGTGCCAGCCGGCGAACCAACCAAGAGACCCAGTACTTC.

The chain couples TRBV12-5 to TRBJ2-4; TRBD1 aligns across 8 bases. Germline V gives CDR1 LGHNT, CDR2 FRNRAP. V was clipped by 6 bases and J by 5 bases; unmatched bases: 18. This CDR3 has 18 residues. In DNA, the CDR3 is TGTGCTAGTGGCATCCGTGACAGGGGAGCTCCAGGTCAAAACATTCAGTACTTC. It codes for CASGIRDRGAPGQNIQYF.

The chain recombines TRBV6-1 with TRBJ1-2; 8 bases fit TRBD1. Germline V gene sequence: CDR1 MNHNS, CDR2 SASEGT. CDR3 length: 13 residues. The V gene end was trimmed by 11 bases and the J gene end by 2 bases; junction bases not matched to a gene: 7. The CDR3 DNA sequence: TGTGCCGGCACAGGGGGGGCGAACTATGGCTACACCTTC. Translating gives CAGTGGANYGYTF.

This chain uses TRBV6-5 with TRBJ1-2; D possibly corresponds to TRBD1 (6 bases). Germline lookup yields CDR1 MNHEY and CDR2 SVGAGI. V was cut by 5 bases and J by 2 bases, with 15 bases left in between. CDR3 length: 15 amino acids. In nucleotides, the CDR3 is TGTGCCAGCAGTGCCTACAGGGAAGGGAACTATGGCTACACCTTC. This encodes CASSAYREGNYGYTF.

This clone has only a few counts. Other DNA sequences in this sample translate to the same CDR3. The J gene is TRBJ2-3, the V gene TRBV6-6; D not certain. The V end was cut by 2 bases, the J end by 4 bases, with 4 bases between. Germline V gene lookup returns CDR1 MNHNY and CDR2 SVGAGI (reference sequence). The length of the CDR3 is 12 residues. The CDR3 here is CASSYGPDTQYF. For the CDR3, the DNA is TGTGCCAGCAGTTACGGCCCAGATACGCAGTATTTT.